This T cell receptor (beta chain) was sequenced for a study of cytotoxic CD8 clonotypes in ibrutinib-treated CLL. Across the study: Samples yielded averages of approximately 260,000 productive templates and almost 95,000 productive rearrangements. Study-level findings and limits: Investigators sampled sustained-remission and progressing patients at differing times.

Sequenced by immunoSEQ multiplex PCR; TCRdb stores in-frame clones only, minus some. The data show about 45,000 clones, 65% seen once. On this clone: No antigen is known for it.

Germline loops: CDR1 SGHDT, CDR2 YYEEEE. The CDR3 has 13 residues. V was trimmed by 0 bases and J by 7 bases, leaving 8 bases between them. This material consisted of PBMCs, taken after 24 months of ibrutinib treatment. The chain recombines TRBV5-6 with TRBJ1-5, with D uncertain. The source of this sequence is a human donor with chronic lymphocytic leukemia. Here the CDR3 DNA reads TGTGCCAGCAGCTTGGCGAGGGTCCAGCCCCAGCATTTT. Translating gives CASSLARVQPQHF.